Listed below are T cell receptor beta chains from one sample, sequenced in a study of T-cell memory formation after mild COVID-19. TCRdb reprocessed the 5' RACE reads via MiXCR and lists one record per CDR3 protein. Altogether 500,000 to 600,000 distinct CDR3 sequences are present, more than 15% being singletons, with the ten largest covering 12%. Sequences were obtained from PBMCs or a T cell subset sorted from them (not recorded which). Source of these receptors: an adult woman who had mild COVID-19 (a few samples of this study predate the infection). Cell type and time point are not known. Both conserved end residues are part of each CDR3. D genes are given only for firm matches. Clone size appears in some rows only: once, few, many, or a class for an expanded clone.

size	V	length	D	J	CDR3	DNA
.	TRBV6-5	15	.	TRBJ1-2	CASSTTAVLARGYTF	TGTGCCAGCAGTACGACGGCGGTCCTGGCGAGGGGCTACACCTTC
.	TRBV6-5	16	.	TRBJ2-7	CASSYVLGRSQDEQYF	TGTGCCAGCAGTTACGTACTAGGGAGAAGCCAAGACGAGCAGTACTTC
few	TRBV20-1	14	.	TRBJ1-3	CSARVTGSGNTIYF	TGCAGTGCTAGGGTGACGGGCTCTGGAAACACCATATATTTT
.	TRBV7-9	17	TRBD1	TRBJ2-5	CASSSTPDRGQLETQYF	TGTGCCAGCAGCTCCACACCAGACAGGGGGCAGTTGGAGACCCAGTACTTC
few	TRBV4-3	15	.	TRBJ2-7	CASSRTRGHLGEQYF	TGCGCCAGCAGCCGAACTAGAGGGCATCTTGGCGAGCAGTACTTC
many	TRBV6-2/TRBV6-3	16	TRBD2	TRBJ2-3	CASRKMGLAGADTQYF	TGTGCCAGCAGAAAGATGGGACTAGCGGGAGCAGATACGCAGTATTTT
once	TRBV19	15	TRBD1	TRBJ2-7	CASSTPGQGLYEQYF	TGTGCCAGTAGTACCCCGGGACAGGGTCTCTACGAGCAGTACTTC
few	TRBV7-9	16	TRBD1	TRBJ1-1	CASSFDSGQGNTEAFF	TGTGCCAGCAGCTTTGATTCAGGACAGGGGAACACTGAAGCTTTCTTT
few	TRBV7-9	16	.	TRBJ2-2	CASSLGGDLQTGELFF	TGTGCCAGCAGCTTAGGAGGGGACTTACAGACCGGGGAGCTGTTTTTT
many	TRBV7-2	15	.	TRBJ2-6	CASSLWGSGANVLTF	TGTGCCAGCAGCTTATGGGGGTCTGGGGCCAACGTCCTGACTTTC
.	TRBV24-1	16	TRBD1	TRBJ2-1	CATSVSGTGNNNEQFF	TGTGCCACCAGTGTTTCCGGGACAGGTAATAACAATGAGCAGTTCTTC
.	TRBV5-1	14	.	TRBJ2-1	CASSIAPGEVEQFF	TGCGCCAGCAGCATCGCGCCGGGAGAGGTTGAGCAGTTCTTC
few	TRBV20-1	15	.	TRBJ1-1	CSASSIGLMNTEAFF	TGCAGTGCTTCCTCGATCGGACTCATGAACACTGAAGCTTTCTTT
few	TRBV9	15	TRBD2	TRBJ2-3	CASSASGGADDTQYF	TGTGCCAGCAGTGCCAGCGGGGGGGCTGATGATACGCAGTATTTT
many	TRBV29-1	14	.	TRBJ2-3	CSVEGAVRGGPQYF	TGCAGCGTTGAAGGGGCGGTTCGAGGCGGCCCGCAGTATTTT
few	TRBV18	16	.	TRBJ2-3	CASSPGLSGLTNTQYF	TGTGCCAGCTCACCGGGACTTTCCGGACTAACTAATACGCAGTATTTT
.	TRBV4-2	16	TRBD1	TRBJ2-2	CASSQALDRRTGELFF	TGTGCCAGCAGCCAAGCCCTGGACAGGCGCACCGGGGAGCTGTTTTTT
.	TRBV6-1	15	.	TRBJ1-4	CASSRERFSNEKLFF	TGTGCCAGCAGCCGGGAACGATTTTCGAATGAAAAACTGTTTTTT
many	TRBV7-3	13	TRBD1	TRBJ2-1	CASSLQGADEQFF	TGTGCCAGCAGCTTACAGGGGGCGGATGAGCAGTTCTTC
many	TRBV6-1	14	.	TRBJ1-5	CASKSDGGRQPQHF	TGTGCCAGCAAGTCGGACGGGGGGCGTCAGCCCCAGCATTTT
.	TRBV29-1	13	.	TRBJ1-1	CSVVGQPNTEAFF	TGCAGCGTTGTAGGGCAACCCAACACTGAAGCTTTCTTT
few	TRBV3-1	13	.	TRBJ2-5	CASSPPHQETQYF	TGTGCCAGCAGCCCCCCCCACCAAGAGACCCAGTACTTC